These 3 T cell receptor beta chains share one sample of origin, sequenced in a study of identical twins. Using its own MiXCR run on the 5' RACE reads, TCRdb lists one record per CDR3 protein. The data hold roughly 1.6 million distinct CDR3 sequences, with less than 35% observed a single time. The sample taken for sequencing was cord blood. All receptors derive from a newborn girl in good health.

This clonotype has only a few counts. The V and J genes are TRBV20-1 and TRBJ2-3, with TRBD2 as a possible D gene (5 bases). Germline CDR1 reads DFQATT; CDR2 reads SNEGSKA (reference sequence). This CDR3 comprises 15 residues. The V gene lost 1 base and the J gene lost 0 bases, with 11 bases spanning the gap. The CDR3 DNA sequence: TGCAGTGCTAGAGCTGGCGGGTTTAGCACAGATACGCAGTATTTT. It encodes CSARAGGFSTDTQYF.

The sample holds a few counts of this clonotype. The J gene is TRBJ2-7, the V gene TRBV6-1; tentative D call: TRBD1 (5 bases). CDR1 and CDR2 from the germline V gene are MNHNS and SASEGT. The ends were cut back, 3 bases at V and 4 bases at J, with 22 bases in the middle. The CDR3 spans 17 residues. The CDR3, as DNA: TGTGCCAGCAGTGACCGGTCGTTTAGGGGCGCGATATACGAGCAGTACTTC. This codes for CASSDRSFRGAIYEQYF.

This chain joins TRBV5-1 and TRBJ1-5, with a weak D call TRBD1 (5 bases). Per germline, CDR1 SGHRS and CDR2 YFSETQ. The CDR3 covers 14 residues. Deletions cut 0 bases from V and 3 bases from J, with 7 bases between. The CDR3 bases are TGCGCCAGCAGCTTGGACGGGACCAATCAGCCCCAGCATTTT. Residues: CASSLDGTNQPQHF.